The rows below give T cell receptor beta chains drawn from one sample of a study of blood T cells in healthy people across ages. TCRdb reprocessed the 5' RACE reads with MiXCR, giving one entry per CDR3 protein. This sample has approximately 810,000 distinct CDR3 sequences, with roughly 34% found just once. The sample was blood. The source of these receptors is a man aged 18 to 29 in good health. Both conserved end residues are part of each CDR3. Fields, in order: D gene, J gene, V gene, clone size, CDR3 DNA, CDR3 protein. D genes are given only for firm matches. Expanded clones get a size class; other rows say once, few or many, or leave the size out.

D: NA; J: TRBJ1-5; V: TRBV6-2/TRBV6-3; size: few; DNA: TGTGCCAGCCGGCCGATCCGGGAAACTAATCAGCCCCAGCATTTT; CDR3: CASRPIRETNQPQHF
D: TRBD1; J: TRBJ2-2; V: TRBV10-3; size: NA; DNA: TGTGCCATCAGTGACCGACCAGGGGGCACCGGGGAGCTGTTTTTT; CDR3: CAISDRPGGTGELFF
D: NA; J: TRBJ2-5; V: TRBV28; size: NA; DNA: TGTGCCAGCAGTCCGACGGGGACCCAGTACTTC; CDR3: CASSPTGTQYF
D: NA; J: TRBJ1-6; V: TRBV7-9; size: NA; DNA: TGTGCCAGCAGCTTACAGGGAGGTTCCTATAATTCACCCCTCCACTTT; CDR3: CASSLQGGSYNSPLHF
D: NA; J: TRBJ2-1; V: TRBV10-3; size: NA; DNA: TGTGCCATCGGGAGGGACACCGCGGGAAATGAGCAGTTCTTC; CDR3: CAIGRDTAGNEQFF
D: TRBD1; J: TRBJ2-7; V: TRBV29-1; size: NA; DNA: TGCAGCGTTGAGTGGACGGGACAGGGGTACAATGAGCAGTACTTC; CDR3: CSVEWTGQGYNEQYF
D: NA; J: TRBJ1-4; V: TRBV10-3; size: NA; DNA: TGTGCCATCAGTGAGTCGAGGACAGTTCGCAGCAAGGAAAAACTGTTTTTT; CDR3: CAISESRTVRSKEKLFF
D: TRBD1; J: TRBJ1-2; V: TRBV29-1; size: many; DNA: TGCAGCGTCGCAGGGGGCTCGGGCTATGGCTACACCTTC; CDR3: CSVAGGSGYGYTF
D: NA; J: TRBJ1-2; V: TRBV6-5; size: few; DNA: TGTGCCAGCAGTGACCCCCGGGAGGATTCCTATGGCTACACCTTC; CDR3: CASSDPREDSYGYTF
D: NA; J: TRBJ1-1; V: TRBV14; size: few; DNA: TGTGCCAGCAGCCCCAGGGGCAGAAGGATGAACACTGAAGCTTTCTTT; CDR3: CASSPRGRRMNTEAFF
D: NA; J: TRBJ2-4; V: TRBV7-9; size: few; DNA: TGTGCCAGCAGCACACACAGGGAGACGGCCAAAAACATTCAGTACTTC; CDR3: CASSTHRETAKNIQYF
D: NA; J: TRBJ1-1; V: TRBV20-1; size: NA; DNA: TGCAGTGCACCTGGTGTAACGAACGCTGAAGCTTTCTTT; CDR3: CSAPGVTNAEAFF
D: NA; J: TRBJ2-1; V: TRBV4-3; size: many; DNA: TGCGCCAGCAGCCAAGTGGACGGATACAATGAGCAGTTCTTC; CDR3: CASSQVDGYNEQFF
D: NA; J: TRBJ2-2; V: TRBV7-2; size: few; DNA: TGTGCCAGCAGCTTAATGGCTGGGGAGCTGTTTTTT; CDR3: CASSLMAGELFF
D: NA; J: TRBJ2-3; V: TRBV5-1; size: few; DNA: TGCGCCAGCATCCCAGAGGGCACAGATACGCAGTATTTT; CDR3: CASIPEGTDTQYF
D: TRBD2; J: TRBJ2-3; V: TRBV2; size: NA; DNA: TGTGCCAGCACTAGCGGTTTAACAGATACGCAGTATTTT; CDR3: CASTSGLTDTQYF
D: TRBD1; J: TRBJ2-7; V: TRBV10-3; size: many; DNA: TGTGCCATCACCTCGACAGGGGATTCCTACGAGCAGTACTTC; CDR3: CAITSTGDSYEQYF
D: TRBD2; J: TRBJ2-3; V: TRBV20-1; size: many; DNA: TGCAGTGCTAGGAGGCTAGCGGGTGTCACAGATACGCAGTATTTT; CDR3: CSARRLAGVTDTQYF
D: TRBD1; J: TRBJ2-3; V: TRBV12-3/TRBV12-4; size: NA; DNA: TGTGCCAGCAGTTTAGTGGGACAGTTAAGTACTAGCACAGATACGCAGTATTTT; CDR3: CASSLVGQLSTSTDTQYF
D: TRBD1; J: TRBJ2-1; V: TRBV5-1; size: few; DNA: TGCGCCAGCAGCTTGGGACAGGGGTCTGGGAATGAGCAGTTCTTC; CDR3: CASSLGQGSGNEQFF
D: NA; J: TRBJ1-1; V: TRBV29-1; size: NA; DNA: TGCAGCGTTCAGGAGATGGCAGGGCGAGGGTGGGGTAGCACTGAAGCTTTCTTT; CDR3: CSVQEMAGRGWGSTEAFF
D: TRBD1; J: TRBJ2-1; V: TRBV5-1; size: many; DNA: TGCGCCAGCAGCTTGGGACAGGGCGGCCTCTACAATGAGCAGTTCTTC; CDR3: CASSLGQGGLYNEQFF
D: NA; J: TRBJ1-2; V: TRBV15; size: NA; DNA: TGTGCCACCAGTTCCGGCCTCCGGGGGGACTACACCTTC; CDR3: CATSSGLRGDYTF
D: TRBD2; J: TRBJ2-5; V: TRBV7-2; size: NA; DNA: TGTGCCAGCAGCCCACTAGCGGGGGGCCGAGAGACCCAGTACTTC; CDR3: CASSPLAGGRETQYF
D: TRBD2; J: TRBJ2-5; V: TRBV7-2; size: NA; DNA: TGTGCCAGCAGCTTAAACCCATCGGTGCTAGCGGGGATGGAGACCCAGTACTTC; CDR3: CASSLNPSVLAGMETQYF
D: NA; J: TRBJ1-1; V: TRBV3-1; size: NA; DNA: TGTGCCAGCAGCCAAGAGGGGGTGATGAACACTGAAGCTTTCTTT; CDR3: CASSQEGVMNTEAFF
D: NA; J: TRBJ2-3; V: TRBV28; size: few; DNA: TGTGCCAGCGGGAGATTTGGGGGCGGCACAGATACGCAGTATTTT; CDR3: CASGRFGGGTDTQYF
D: TRBD1; J: TRBJ2-7; V: TRBV7-9; size: many; DNA: TGTGCCAGCAGCTTAGGTGAAGGGGGCCACGAGCAGTACTTC; CDR3: CASSLGEGGHEQYF
D: NA; J: TRBJ2-3; V: TRBV12-3/TRBV12-4; size: NA; DNA: TGTGCCAGCAGGGCCGGGAGAGCCATAGCCGATACGCAGTATTTT; CDR3: CASRAGRAIADTQYF
D: TRBD2; J: TRBJ2-7; V: TRBV11-3; size: few; DNA: TGTGCCAGCAGCTGGGCCCGAGCGGGAGACTACGAGCAGTACTTC; CDR3: CASSWARAGDYEQYF
D: NA; J: TRBJ1-2; V: TRBV3-1; size: few; DNA: TGTGCCAGCAGCCAATCGGCCGGTAACTATGGCTACACCTTC; CDR3: CASSQSAGNYGYTF
D: NA; J: TRBJ2-1; V: TRBV25-1; size: NA; DNA: TGTGCCAGCGCAGACAGGCTAGCGAACAATAAGCAGTTCTTC; CDR3: CASADRLANNKQFF
D: NA; J: TRBJ2-1; V: TRBV20-1; size: NA; DNA: TGCAGTGCTCCCGGTATCCGCTCCTACAATGAGCAGTTCTTC; CDR3: CSAPGIRSYNEQFF
D: NA; J: TRBJ2-3; V: TRBV5-1; size: few; DNA: TGCGCCAGCAGCTTGGGTCCCGGGATAGAGGACACAGATACGCAGTATTTT; CDR3: CASSLGPGIEDTDTQYF
D: NA; J: TRBJ1-2; V: TRBV20-1; size: few; DNA: TGCAGTGGGGGCCAGGACTATGGCTACACCTTC; CDR3: CSGGQDYGYTF
D: NA; J: TRBJ2-5; V: TRBV2; size: NA; DNA: TGTGCCAGCAGTGACAGGGGAAATAAGGAGACCCAGTACTTC; CDR3: CASSDRGNKETQYF
D: TRBD1; J: TRBJ1-1; V: TRBV12-3/TRBV12-4; size: NA; DNA: TGTGCCAGCAGTGTGGGACAGTCTTACAGGAACACTGAAGCTTTCTTT; CDR3: CASSVGQSYRNTEAFF
D: TRBD1; J: TRBJ1-2; V: TRBV4-3; size: few; DNA: TGCGCCAGCAGCCGCTCGACAGGGGGCGCCTATGGCTACACCTTC; CDR3: CASSRSTGGAYGYTF
D: NA; J: TRBJ2-4; V: TRBV5-5; size: NA; DNA: TGTGCCAGCAGCTTGGATACAGGGAAAAACATTCAGTACTTC; CDR3: CASSLDTGKNIQYF
D: NA; J: TRBJ2-5; V: TRBV12-3/TRBV12-4; size: many; DNA: TGTGCCAGCAGTTTTTGGGGGTCACGGCCGGGTGAAAGAAAGTACTTC; CDR3: CASSFWGSRPGERKYF
D: NA; J: TRBJ1-1; V: TRBV12-3/TRBV12-4; size: few; DNA: TGTGCCAGCAGTCCCCTAGGGCAGAAGGAAGCTTTCTTT; CDR3: CASSPLGQKEAFF
D: NA; J: TRBJ2-2; V: TRBV7-9; size: NA; DNA: TGTGCCAGCAGTTTGGAGGGGACCGGGGAGCTGTTTTTT; CDR3: CASSLEGTGELFF
D: NA; J: TRBJ2-3; V: TRBV27; size: NA; DNA: TGTGCCAGCAGTCCCGGGAATGAGGGCACAGATACGCAGTATTTT; CDR3: CASSPGNEGTDTQYF
D: TRBD1; J: TRBJ2-1; V: TRBV28; size: few; DNA: TGTGCCAGCAGACGGGACAGGGGGTACAATGAGCAGTTCTTC; CDR3: CASRRDRGYNEQFF
D: TRBD2; J: TRBJ2-5; V: TRBV6-1; size: NA; DNA: TGTGCCAGCAGTGAATCCGCGACGACACGTCGGGGGGAGCAGTACTTC; CDR3: CASSESATTRRGEQYF
D: NA; J: TRBJ1-3; V: TRBV6-6; size: NA; DNA: TGTGCCAGCAGTTACCTAGGGCAGGTCTCTGGAAACACCATATATTTT; CDR3: CASSYLGQVSGNTIYF
D: NA; J: TRBJ1-1; V: TRBV25-1; size: NA; DNA: TGTGCCAGCAGCCACGCCGTTCGGGGTGAAGCTTTCTTT; CDR3: CASSHAVRGEAFF
D: TRBD2; J: TRBJ2-2; V: TRBV20-1; size: NA; DNA: TGCAGTGCTAGTGTGGGACTAGCGAGCGGGGAGCTGTTTTTT; CDR3: CSASVGLASGELFF
D: NA; J: TRBJ2-7; V: TRBV7-2; size: NA; DNA: TGTGCCAGCAGCACACGGACAGCGAAATTCTACGAGCAGTACTTC; CDR3: CASSTRTAKFYEQYF
D: TRBD2; J: TRBJ2-5; V: TRBV7-9; size: NA; DNA: TGTGCCAGCAGCCCCCCCCGAGCGGGGGGGCAAGAGACCCAGTACTTC; CDR3: CASSPPRAGGQETQYF
D: NA; J: TRBJ2-2; V: TRBV5-1; size: NA; DNA: TGCGCCAGCAGCGTGGAGGGGAACACCGGGGAGCTGTTTTTT; CDR3: CASSVEGNTGELFF
D: NA; J: TRBJ1-2; V: TRBV6-2/TRBV6-3; size: NA; DNA: TGTGCCAGCGGACAGCTCTATGGCTACACCTTC; CDR3: CASGQLYGYTF
D: NA; J: TRBJ2-5; V: TRBV7-6; size: few; DNA: TGTGCCAGCAGCTTGACGGTCAGGGAGACCCAGTACTTC; CDR3: CASSLTVRETQYF
D: TRBD2; J: TRBJ2-5; V: TRBV4-1; size: NA; DNA: TGCGCCAGCAGCCATCTAGCGGGAGAGACCCAGTACTTC; CDR3: CASSHLAGETQYF
D: TRBD1; J: TRBJ2-7; V: TRBV29-1; size: NA; DNA: TGCAGCGTTGCTCACAGGGGAACCTACGAGCAGTACTTC; CDR3: CSVAHRGTYEQYF
D: NA; J: TRBJ2-7; V: TRBV20-1; size: many; DNA: TGCAGTGCTAGAGGTATAGAAATAAAGCGCGCCGGGTACGAGCAGTACTTC; CDR3: CSARGIEIKRAGYEQYF
D: NA; J: TRBJ1-2; V: TRBV9; size: many; DNA: TGTGCCAGCAGGTCGGACACTCCCTCCGCCTATGGCTACACCTTC; CDR3: CASRSDTPSAYGYTF
D: TRBD1; J: TRBJ1-5; V: TRBV12-5; size: NA; DNA: TGTGCTAGTGGCCTCATTTCCAGGGGGGCCAATCAGCCCCAGCATTTT; CDR3: CASGLISRGANQPQHF
D: NA; J: TRBJ1-5; V: TRBV27; size: NA; DNA: TGTGCCAGCAGTTCGGGGGATGGGGCCAATCAGCCCCAGCATTTT; CDR3: CASSSGDGANQPQHF
D: TRBD1; J: TRBJ1-2; V: TRBV30; size: NA; DNA: TGTGCCTGGGGTATAGACAGGGGGACGGAGTACGGCTACACCTTC; CDR3: CAWGIDRGTEYGYTF